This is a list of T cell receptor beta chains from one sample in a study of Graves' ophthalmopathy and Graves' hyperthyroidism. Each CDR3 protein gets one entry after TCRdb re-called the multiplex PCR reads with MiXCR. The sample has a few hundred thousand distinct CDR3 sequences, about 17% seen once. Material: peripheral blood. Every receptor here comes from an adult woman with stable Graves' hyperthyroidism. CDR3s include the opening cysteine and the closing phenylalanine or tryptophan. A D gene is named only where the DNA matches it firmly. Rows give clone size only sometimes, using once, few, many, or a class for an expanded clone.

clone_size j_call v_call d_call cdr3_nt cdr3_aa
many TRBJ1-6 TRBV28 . TGTGCCAGCAGGAAAGACGGGGTTTCACCCCTCCACTTT CASRKDGVSPLHF
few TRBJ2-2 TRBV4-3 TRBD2 TGCGCCAGCAGCCCAAGTCGAGCTAGCGGGAAAACCGGGGAGCTGTTTTTT CASSPSRASGKTGELFF
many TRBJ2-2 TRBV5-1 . TGCGCCAGCAGCCTGGAGAAGAACACCGGGGAGCTGTTTTTT CASSLEKNTGELFF
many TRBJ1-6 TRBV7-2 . TGTGCCAGCAGGAAGAGGGCAGGAGGGGGGAATTCACCCCTCCACTTT CASRKRAGGGNSPLHF
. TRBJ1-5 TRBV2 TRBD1 TGTGCCAGCAGGCTAGAGACAGGGCCTAGCAATCAGCCCAAGCATTTT CASRLETGPSNQPKHF
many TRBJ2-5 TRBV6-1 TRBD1 TGTGCCAGCCTCCGGGACAGGAGGTACCAAGAGACCCAGTACTTC CASLRDRRYQETQYF
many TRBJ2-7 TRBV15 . TGTGCCACCAGCAGAGGTTCAGGGAACTACGAGCAGTACTTC CATSRGSGNYEQYF
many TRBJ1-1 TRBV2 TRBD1 TGTGCCAGCGGAGGGGGCCTAACTGAAGCTTTCTTT CASGGGLTEAFF
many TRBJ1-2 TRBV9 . TGTGCCAGCGGGAAATCTAGAACGGACTATGGCTACACCTTC CASGKSRTDYGYTF
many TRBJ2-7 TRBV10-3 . TGTGCCATCGCCGCCGAGTCCGAGCAGTACTTC CAIAAESEQYF
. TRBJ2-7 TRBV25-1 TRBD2 TGTGCCAGCAGTGGACGACTAGCGGGAGCCGAGCAGTACTTC CASSGRLAGAEQYF
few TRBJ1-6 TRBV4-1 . TGCGCCAGCAGCCAGGCCGGCGGGAATAATTCACCCCTCCACTTT CASSQAGGNNSPLHF
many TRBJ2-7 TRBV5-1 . TGCGCCAGCAGCACCGGTGGAGACTACGAGCAGTACTTC CASSTGGDYEQYF
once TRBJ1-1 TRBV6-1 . TGTGCCAGCAGTGAGGGACTCCTGAACACTGACGCTTTCTTT CASSEGLLNTDAFF
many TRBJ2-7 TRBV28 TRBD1 TGTGCCAGCAGTGTTGGGACAGGGATCTACGAGCAGTACTTC CASSVGTGIYEQYF
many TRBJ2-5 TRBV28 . TGTGCCAGCAGTTTTTCCGGGAAGGTTGTCGGAGAGACCCAGTACTTC CASSFSGKVVGETQYF
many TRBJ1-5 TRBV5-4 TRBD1 TGTGCCAGCAGCTTGGGCAAGAATTGGGACAGGACCGTTTATCAGCCCCAGCATTTT CASSLGKNWDRTVYQPQHF
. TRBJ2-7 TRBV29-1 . TGCAGTACTTGGTCCCCCCTCGAGCAGTACTTC CSTWSPLEQYF
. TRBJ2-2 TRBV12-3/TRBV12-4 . TGTGCCAGCAGTTTAGACCGGACCGTACCGGAGCTGTTTTTT CASSLDRTVPELFF
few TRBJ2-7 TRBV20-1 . TGCAGTGCCGCCCGGGAATGGATCTACGAGCAGTACTTC CSAAREWIYEQYF
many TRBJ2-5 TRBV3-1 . TGTGCCAGCAGCCAAGGCTTGCGAGAGACCCAGTACTTC CASSQGLRETQYF
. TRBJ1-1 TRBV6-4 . TGCGCCAGCAGTGTCGAGGTAAGGCCTCCCAAGAACACTGAAGCTTTCTTT CASSVEVRPPKNTEAFF
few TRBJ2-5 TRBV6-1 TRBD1 TGTGCCAGCAGTGAATCCGGGACAGGGGGAGAGACCCAGTACTTC CASSESGTGGETQYF
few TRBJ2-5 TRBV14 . TGTGCCAGCAGCCAAGATCGAGAAATAGGGGAGACCCAGTACTTC CASSQDREIGETQYF
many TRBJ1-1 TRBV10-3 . TGTGCCACCTCAGGAAGGGTCAACACTGAAGCTTTCTTT CATSGRVNTEAFF
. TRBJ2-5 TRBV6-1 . TGTGCCAGCAGTGACGACTCTTTTGTTAGGGAGACCCAGTACTTC CASSDDSFVRETQYF
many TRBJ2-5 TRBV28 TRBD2 TGTGCCAGCCTTCCGACTAGCGGGAGGGAAGGGGGGGGAGAGACCCAGTACTTC CASLPTSGREGGGETQYF
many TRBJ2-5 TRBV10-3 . TGTGCCATCAGTGAGTCGGGACTTGGCCAAGAGACCCAGTACTTC CAISESGLGQETQYF
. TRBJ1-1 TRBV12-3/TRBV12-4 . TGTGCCAGCAGCCTTGTGGAGGACACTGAAGCTTTCTTT CASSLVEDTEAFF
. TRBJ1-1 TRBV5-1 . TGCGCCAGCAGCTCCGGGCTGGGGGACACTGAAGCTTTCTTT CASSSGLGDTEAFF
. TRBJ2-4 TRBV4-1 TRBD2 TGCGCCAGCAGCCAGACTAGCCTCAAAAACATTCAGTACTTC CASSQTSLKNIQYF
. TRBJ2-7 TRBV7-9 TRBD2 TGTGGCAGCAGCTTGGGACTAGCGGGAGGTCTAACCTGCGAGCAGTACTTC CGSSLGLAGGLTCEQYF
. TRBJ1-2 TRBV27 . TGTGCCAGCAGTGCCACCGGGGCCACCCCCCAGGGCTACACCTTC CASSATGATPQGYTF
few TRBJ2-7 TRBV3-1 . TGTGCCAGCAGCCAAGATCCGCAGGGACCCAACAGCTACGAGCAGTACTTC CASSQDPQGPNSYEQYF
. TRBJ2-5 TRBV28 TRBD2 TGTGCCAGCAGTTCCACGAGGCGGGGGGAGACCCGGGACTTC CASSSTRRGETRDF
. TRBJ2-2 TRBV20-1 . TGCAGTGCTAGAGATGCGTGGGGGACCCCGAACACCGGGGAGCTGTTTTTT CSARDAWGTPNTGELFF
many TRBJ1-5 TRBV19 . TGTGCCAGTAGTATACCGAATCAGCCCCAGCATTTT CASSIPNQPQHF
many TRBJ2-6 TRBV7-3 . TGTGCCAGCAGCTCCTTACGGGGGGCCAACGTCCTGACTTTC CASSSLRGANVLTF
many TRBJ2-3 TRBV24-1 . TGTGCCACCAGTGATTCTAGGGGCGGGGATACGCAGTATTTT CATSDSRGGDTQYF
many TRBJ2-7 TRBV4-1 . TGCGCCAGCAGCCGTCAAGAGGGGCCCTACGAGCAGTACTTC CASSRQEGPYEQYF
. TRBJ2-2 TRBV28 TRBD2 TGTGCCAGCAGTTTTTTAGCGGGAGGTGGCACCGGGGAGCTGTTTTTT CASSFLAGGGTGELFF
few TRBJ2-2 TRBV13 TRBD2 TGTGCCAGCAGCTCACTAGCGGGAGAGACCGGGGAGCTGTTTTTT CASSSLAGETGELFF
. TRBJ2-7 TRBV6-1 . TGTGCCAGCTTCGAGGGGGGAGACGAGCAGTACTTC CASFEGGDEQYF
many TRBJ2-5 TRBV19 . TGTGCCAGTAGTACCATACCGGGTGCAGTAGGCGCAGAGACCCAGTACTTC CASSTIPGAVGAETQYF
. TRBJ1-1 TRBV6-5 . TGTGCCAGCAGTTACTCAGGCTTCGCAGGGGAGGACACTGAAGCTTTCTTT CASSYSGFAGEDTEAFF
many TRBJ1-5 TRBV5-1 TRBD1 TGCGCCAGCAGCCAGGGGACAGCGGGTCAGCCCCAGCATTTT CASSQGTAGQPQHF
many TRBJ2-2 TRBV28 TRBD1 TGTGCCAGCAGGATGACAGGGGTTGCCGGGGAGCTGTTTTTT CASRMTGVAGELFF
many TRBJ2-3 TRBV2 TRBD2 TGTGCCAGCAGTCCACGGACTAGCGGGATCGGTACGCAGTATTTT CASSPRTSGIGTQYF
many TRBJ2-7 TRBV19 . TGTGCCAGTAGACCCGGACCCCGGCAGGGCGAGCAGTACTTC CASRPGPRQGEQYF
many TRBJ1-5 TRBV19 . TGTGCCACAAGCCATCAGGGTTTTTATCAGCATTTT CATSHQGFYQHF
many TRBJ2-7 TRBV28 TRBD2 TGTGCCAGCAGTTTTGGCGGGAGGATCCATGAGCAGTACTTC CASSFGGRIHEQYF
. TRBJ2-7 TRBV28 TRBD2 TGTGCCAGCAGTTTAGCGGGGGTTAGCTCCTACGAGCAGTACTTC CASSLAGVSSYEQYF
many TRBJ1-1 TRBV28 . TGTGCCAGCAGTTTACGGGGTATAAACACTGAAGCTTTCTTT CASSLRGINTEAFF
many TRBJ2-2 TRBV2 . TGTGCCAGCAGTGTTCTAGCGTCGAACACCGGGGAGCTGTTTTTT CASSVLASNTGELFF
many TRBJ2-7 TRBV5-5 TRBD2 TGTGCCAGCAGCCAGACTAGCTCCCCGTATTACGAGCAGTACTTC CASSQTSSPYYEQYF